The 15 T cell receptor beta chains below all came from one sample that was sequenced in a study of T cell responses to AZD1222 COVID-19 vaccine. Measured with immunoSEQ multiplex PCR; TCRdb has only the in-frame clones, and not every one. This table has 150,000 to 200,000 clones, around 90% appearing once. Sequencing was performed on peripheral blood, taken 28 days after the second AZD1222 dose. The receptors were sampled from an adult who received the AZD1222 COVID-19 vaccine.

V and J are TRBV30 and TRBJ1-6; 7 nucleotides line up with TRBD1. Germline CDR1 is GTSNPN and CDR2 is SVGIG (reference sequence). The ends lost 1 base at V and 8 bases at J; junction bases unmatched: 8. This CDR3 contains 15 residues. The CDR3 nucleotides read TGTGCCTGGAGTGGGATAGGGGACAGAGATTCACCCCTCCACTTT. It is translated as CAWSGIGDRDSPLHF.

V is TRBV3-1 (or the pseudogene TRBV3-2) and J is TRBJ1-3; D unclear. This CDR3 has 14 residues. From germline, CDR1 is LGHDT and CDR2 YNNKEL (reference sequence). Between the trimmed V and J ends, which lost 4 bases and 1 base, there was a span of 8 bases. The CDR3, as DNA: TGTGCCAGCAGCCCAAACAGATCTGGAAACACCATATATTTT. As protein: CASSPNRSGNTIYF.

J is TRBJ2-7 and V is TRBV6-1; a weak D match, TRBD2 (6 bases). CDR3 length equals 16 residues. Trimming took off 2 bases at V and 0 bases at J, with 14 bases between the two ends. Germline CDR1 is MNHNS and CDR2 is SASEGT. The chain's CDR3 is CASSENVAGSSYEQYF. The CDR3 DNA reads as TGTGCCAGCAGTGAAAATGTCGCGGGGAGCTCCTACGAGCAGTACTTC.

The chain uses TRBV6-2 or TRBV6-3 and TRBJ2-5; D call uncertain. The CDR3 sequence is 19 residues long. The germline V gene encodes CDR1 MNHEY and CDR2 SVGEGT. The V and J ends lost 0 bases and 0 bases respectively, with 20 bases between them. In DNA, the CDR3 is TGTGCCAGCAGTTACTCGATGCGAAAAGTGGACCCGTACCAAGAGACCCAGTACTTC. Translated: CASSYSMRKVDPYQETQYF.

V is TRBV5-6 and J is TRBJ2-2; D is uncertain. The V gene lost 0 bases and the J gene lost 6 bases, with 9 bases spanning the gap. CDR3 length: 14 amino acids. Looked up from germline, CDR1 is SGHDT and CDR2 is YYEEEE. The CDR3 bases are TGTGCCAGCAGCTTGGCAGCCGCGGCCGGGGAGCTGTTTTTT. Translating it yields CASSLAAAAGELFF.

The rearrangement joins TRBV7-2 to TRBJ2-5; maybe TRBD1 (6 bases). The V gene lost 4 bases and the J gene lost 1 base, with 7 bases spanning the gap. The V gene's germline CDR1 is SGHTA and CDR2 FQGNSA. The CDR3 contains 13 residues. In nucleotides, the CDR3 is TGTGCCAGCAGCTCGGACAGCCAAGAGACCCAGTACTTC. Protein product: CASSSDSQETQYF.

This chain joins TRBV28 and TRBJ2-5; TRBD2 is a possible D gene (6 bases). The CDR3 has 14 residues. CDR1 MDHEN and CDR2 SYDVKM come from the germline V gene. V shed 10 bases and J shed 5 bases, with 20 bases lying between them. The CDR3 coding sequence is TGTGCCACCAACCCGGAGGGTGCTCAGGAGACCCAGTACTTC. Protein: CATNPEGAQETQYF.

The CDR3 nucleotides are TGTGCCAGCAGCACGGTCGACACATATGGCTACACCTTC. It codes for CASSTVDTYGYTF. The chain employs TRBV5-6 and TRBJ1-2, with unresolved D. Trimming stripped 4 bases from V and 5 bases from J, with 12 bases between. The CDR3 runs 13 residues. Germline loops: CDR1 SGHDT, CDR2 YYEEEE.

The rearrangement uses TRBV18 and TRBJ1-1, with 8 bases identical to TRBD1. The CDR3 consists of 16 residues. The V gene end was trimmed by 4 bases and the J gene end by 5 bases; junction bases not matched to a gene: 12. Germline V gives CDR1 KGHSH, CDR2 LQKENI. CDR3 loop: CASSQAQGARGTEAFF. The CDR3 nucleotides read TGTGCCAGCTCACAGGCGCAGGGGGCGAGGGGGACTGAAGCTTTCTTT.

The V and J genes are TRBV3-1 (or the pseudogene TRBV3-2) and TRBJ1-2, with D possibly being TRBD1 (6 bases). The germline CDR1 and CDR2 sequences are LGHDT and YNNKEL (reference sequence). This CDR3 is built from 16 residues. The V gene lost 5 bases and the J gene lost 0 bases, with 16 bases spanning the gap. As DNA, the CDR3 is TGTGCCAGCAGCTACTCAGGGGATAGGGCTAACTATGGCTACACCTTC. Amino acids: CASSYSGDRANYGYTF.

The chain has TRBV19 and TRBJ2-1; 11 bases line up with TRBD1. Germline V CDR1 and CDR2: LNHDA, SQIVND (reference sequence). The CDR3 is 18 amino acids. Trimming took 1 base from V and 7 from J; bases not matched to a gene: 12. This CDR3 reads CASSIGRTGGRMGNEQFF. The CDR3 DNA sequence: TGTGCCAGTAGTATAGGTCGGACAGGGGGCAGGATGGGAAATGAGCAGTTCTTC. Filled out from reference TRBV19 and TRBJ2-1, the complete variable domain reads DGGITQSPKYLFRKEGQNVTLSCEQNLNHDAMYWYRQDPGQGLRLIYYSQIVNDFQKGDIAEGYSVSREKKESFPLTVTSAQKNPTAFYLCASSIGRTGGRMGNEQFFGPGTRLTVL.

This chain links TRBV5-4 with TRBJ2-3, with D unclear. The CDR3 is made up of 13 amino acids. Germline CDR1 is SGHNT and CDR2 is YYREEE (reference sequence). Trimming removed 8 bases at V and 0 bases at J, with 10 bases between. CDR3 nucleotides: TGTGCCAGTTTAGCCGAAAGCACAGATACGCAGTATTTT. Protein: CASLAESTDTQYF.

This clone was seen once. The V call is TRBV6-1, the J call TRBJ1-4; 7 positions agree with TRBD1. V shed 4 bases and J 5 bases; nucleotides not matched to a gene: 10. The CDR3 is 16 residues long. Germline-derived CDR1 and CDR2 are MNHNS and SASEGT. The DNA of the CDR3 is TGTGCCAGCAGTGTTCTGGCGAGGGGGCTGAATGAAAAACTGTTTTTT. Its translation is CASSVLARGLNEKLFF.

V usage is TRBV10-3 and J usage is TRBJ2-1, with 9 bases that match TRBD2. This CDR3 is 16 amino acids long. Trimming cost V 3 bases and J 7 bases; bases outside gene matches: 10. The germline CDR1 and CDR2 sequences are ENHRY and SYGVKD. CDR3 protein: CAISDPPRGGANEQFF. CDR3 DNA sequence: TGTGCCATCAGTGACCCGCCCCGCGGGGGGGCGAATGAGCAGTTCTTC.

This chain connects TRBV9 to TRBJ2-4; 8 bases line up with TRBD1. Trimming at V came to 0 bases and at J to 9 bases, leaving 5 bases not matched to a gene. CDR1 and CDR2 from the germline V gene are SGDLS and YYNGEE. This CDR3 is 14 amino acids long. DNA for the CDR3: TGTGCCAGCAGCGTAGATACAGGGGGAAGCATTCAGTACTTC. This gives the protein CASSVDTGGSIQYF.